The 24 T cell receptor beta chains below come from one sample, sequenced in a study of graft-versus-host responses after intestinal transplantation. The antigens of these receptors remain unknown. Sequencing used immunoSEQ multiplex PCR; TCRdb keeps in-frame clones, though not all of them. The table shows 75,000 to 100,000 clones, with about 93% occurring only once. This material consisted of unstimulated CD4+ T cells sorted from spleen or lymph node cells, taken before intestinal transplant. The receptor set was obtained from a human donor who received an intestinal transplant.

This clone was counted once. The chain employs TRBV6-1 and TRBJ1-1; tentatively, D is TRBD1 (5 bases). V was cut by 5 bases and J by 7 bases, with 8 bases left in between. The CDR3 extends over 11 amino acids. Germline loops: CDR1 MNHNS, CDR2 SASEGT. CDR3 coding DNA: TGTGCCAGCAGTCAACAGGTTGAAGCTTTCTTT. Amino acid sequence: CASSQQVEAFF.

The chain couples TRBV5-8 to TRBJ2-5, with D perhaps TRBD1 (5 bases). The CDR3 runs 13 residues. The V gene's germline CDR1 is SGHTS and CDR2 YDEGEE. The V end was cut by 4 bases, the J end by 2 bases, with 9 bases between. For the CDR3, the DNA is TGTGCCAGCAGCGCCAAGGGGCAAGAGACCCAGTACTTC. Translating it yields CASSAKGQETQYF.

The V call is TRBV2, the J call TRBJ1-1, with D unresolved. The CDR3 runs 15 residues. Trimming stripped 4 bases from V and 1 base from J, with 13 bases between. Germline V gives CDR1 SNHLY, CDR2 FYNNEI. The CDR3 protein is CASSVWQLKNTEAFF. CDR3 bases: TGTGCCAGCAGTGTATGGCAGTTAAAGAACACTGAAGCTTTCTTT.

The chain is built from TRBV6-5 and TRBJ2-3, with D perhaps TRBD2 (6 bases). The CDR3 loop spans 15 amino acids. Trimming shortened V by 3 bases and J by 0 bases, and 10 bases separated the two germline ends. Germline assignment: CDR1 MNHEY and CDR2 SVGAGI. CDR3 coding DNA: TGTGCCAGCAGTTATTCGCTAGCGAGCACAGATACGCAGTATTTT. It is translated as CASSYSLASTDTQYF.

In its sample, this clone was seen a few times. The V and J genes are TRBV7-2 and TRBJ2-3; 10 nucleotides match TRBD2. J was trimmed by 1 base and V by 5 bases; bases with no gene match: 6. CDR1 is SGHTA, CDR2 FQGNSA, per germline. The length of the CDR3 is 16 residues. The CDR3 here is CASSPWTSGRTDTQYF. For the CDR3, the DNA is TGTGCCAGCAGCCCGTGGACTAGCGGCCGCACAGATACGCAGTATTTT.

The chain uses TRBV4-3 and TRBJ2-7; 8 positions match TRBD2. Trimming at V came to 0 bases and at J to 2 bases, leaving 3 bases not matched to a gene. CDR3 size: 15 residues. The germline gives CDR1 LGHNA, CDR2 YSLEER. In DNA, the CDR3 is TGCGCCAGCAGCCAAGAAGAGCGGGGGCCCTACGAGCAGTACTTC. It translates to CASSQEERGPYEQYF.

The chain couples TRBV7-2 to TRBJ2-2, with a possible D match to TRBD2 (6 bases). V was pared by 8 bases and J by 6 bases, with 19 bases between. Germline-derived CDR1 and CDR2 are SGHTA and FQGNSA. The CDR3 loop spans 15 amino acids. The CDR3 is CASRRWGDRAGELFF. Written as DNA, the CDR3 is TGTGCCAGCCGAAGATGGGGGGATCGCGCCGGGGAGCTGTTTTTT.

Points on this clone: Different DNA sequences within this sample yield the same CDR3. The chain recombines TRBV5-1 with TRBJ1-6; no definite D call. Germline V CDR1 and CDR2: SGHRS, YFSETQ. This CDR3 spans 14 amino acids. V shed 5 bases and J shed 10 bases, with 16 bases lying between them. CDR3 in amino acids: CASSLRLSGSPLHF. CDR3 sequence (DNA): TGCGCCAGCAGTTTGAGACTGAGTGGATCACCCCTCCACTTT.

The chain recombines TRBV14 with TRBJ2-1, with D perhaps TRBD1 (5 bases). The CDR3 has 16 amino acids. Germline V gene data show CDR1 as SGHDN and CDR2 as FVKESK. Trimming cost V 4 bases and J 4 bases, with 17 bases left between them. The CDR3 here is CASSPGRVALYNEQFF. CDR3 bases: TGTGCCAGCAGCCCTGGCAGGGTGGCCCTATACAATGAGCAGTTCTTC.

The chain carries TRBV19 and TRBJ2-2, with 14 positions matching TRBD2. Trimming at V came to 6 bases and at J to 4 bases, leaving 7 bases not matched to a gene. CDR3 size: 17 residues. Germline V gene data show CDR1 as LNHDA and CDR2 as SQIVND (reference sequence). CDR3 loop: CASSRLAGGVGTGELFF. Here the CDR3 DNA reads TGTGCCAGTAGCCGACTAGCGGGAGGGGTTGGCACCGGGGAGCTGTTTTTT. The full variable domain, its missing parts supplied by reference TRBV19 and TRBJ2-2, is DGGITQSPKYLFRKEGQNVTLSCEQNLNHDAMYWYRQDPGQGLRLIYYSQIVNDFQKGDIAEGYSVSREKKESFPLTVTSAQKNPTAFYLCASSRLAGGVGTGELFFGEGSRLTVL.

V usage is TRBV6-5 and J usage is TRBJ2-7; D may be TRBD2 (6 bases). Per the germline V gene, CDR1 is MNHEY and CDR2 is SVGAGI. Between the trimmed V and J ends, which lost 6 bases and 7 bases, there was a span of 16 bases. The CDR3 sequence is 13 residues long. CDR3: CASSPRQGGEQYF. The CDR3 DNA sequence: TGTGCCAGCAGCCCCAGGCAAGGAGGGGAGCAGTACTTC.

The chain employs TRBV5-6 and TRBJ2-1; no reliable D call. Germline V gene lookup returns CDR1 SGHDT and CDR2 YYEEEE. Trimming removed 1 base at V and 3 bases at J, with 11 bases between. There are 15 residues in the CDR3. The CDR3 nucleotides read TGTGCCAGCAGCTTGCGCGGCGGTCGCTACAATGAGCAGTTCTTC. It translates to CASSLRGGRYNEQFF.

This CDR3 is CASSPRPLKETQYF. DNA of the CDR3: TGTGCCAGCAGTCCCCGCCCACTCAAAGAGACCCAGTACTTC. The rearrangement joins TRBV27 to TRBJ2-5; D gene ambiguous. Looked up from germline, CDR1 is MNHEY and CDR2 is SMNVEV (reference sequence). The V gene lost 5 bases and the J gene lost 3 bases, with 13 bases spanning the gap. The CDR3 is 14 residues long.

The rearrangement links TRBV30 to TRBJ2-7, with no clear D. The germline CDR1 and CDR2 sequences are GTSNPN and SVGIG (reference sequence). CDR3 length equals 12 residues. The V gene lost 3 bases and the J gene lost 0 bases, with 6 bases spanning the gap. CDR3 residues: CAWRHSSYEQYF. CDR3 in DNA: TGTGCCTGGAGGCACAGCTCCTACGAGCAGTACTTC.

This clone occurred once. The V gene is TRBV5-1, the J gene TRBJ2-1; 10 nucleotides match TRBD2. V shed 4 bases and J 5 bases; nucleotides not matched to a gene: 9. In germline, CDR1 is SGHRS, CDR2 YFSETQ. The CDR3 loop spans 16 amino acids. For the CDR3, the DNA is TGCGCCAGCAGCCGGGCCGGGACTAGCGCCGACAATGAGCAGTTCTTC. Translated, it gives CASSRAGTSADNEQFF. Combining the CDR3 with reference TRBV5-1 and TRBJ2-1 gives the whole variable domain KAGVTQTPRYLIKTRGQQVTLSCSPISGHRSVSWYQQTPGQGLQFLFEYFSETQRNKGNFPGRFSGRQFSNSRSEMNVSTLELGDSALYLCASSRAGTSADNEQFFGPGTRLTVL.

The CDR3 sequence: CASSSVAGGMIDTQYF. The CDR3 DNA sequence: TGCGCCAGCAGCTCCGTAGCGGGGGGGATGATAGATACGCAGTATTTT. J is TRBJ2-3 and V is TRBV5-1, with TRBD2 matching over 11 bases. The CDR3 length is 16 residues. Germline-derived CDR1 and CDR2 are SGHRS and YFSETQ. Trimming at V came to 3 bases and at J to 5 bases, leaving 8 bases not matched to a gene.

The chain uses TRBV29-1 and TRBJ2-3, with TRBD2 matching over 9 bases. Germline loops: CDR1 SQVTM, CDR2 ANQGSEA. V dropped 4 bases and J dropped 4; count of bases not matched to a gene: 0. The CDR3 runs 12 residues. As DNA, the CDR3 is TGCAGCGTTGTAGCGGGAGCAGATACGCAGTATTTT. Amino acids: CSVVAGADTQYF.

The CDR3 nucleotides read TGTGCCAGCAGTGATGACAGGGTTTGGGCTTTCTTT. Translation: CASSDDRVWAFF. The genes are TRBV2 and TRBJ1-1; TRBD1 matches at 7 bases. The ends lost 3 bases at V and 11 bases at J; junction bases unmatched: 6. The germline gives CDR1 SNHLY, CDR2 FYNNEI. This CDR3 contains 12 residues.

V gene TRBV12-5 combines with J gene TRBJ2-7; 7 bases map to TRBD1. The V segment lost 5 bases and the J segment 3 bases; nucleotides outside the gene matches: 13. Germline CDR1 is LGHNT and CDR2 is FRNRAP. The CDR3 spans 16 residues. The CDR3: CASGPITGVGYYEQYF. The CDR3 DNA follows: TGTGCTAGTGGTCCGATAACAGGGGTTGGATACTACGAGCAGTACTTC.

This clone was observed a single time. This chain connects TRBV6-5 to TRBJ2-2, with D unclear. Trimming shortened V by 0 bases and J by 10 bases, and 9 bases separated the two germline ends. The germline gives CDR1 MNHEY, CDR2 SVGAGI. CDR3 length equals 13 residues. The DNA for the CDR3 is TGTGCCAGCAGTTACTCTACAGCTGCGGAGCTGTTTTTT. This gives the protein CASSYSTAAELFF.

This chain links TRBV19 with TRBJ1-1; D may be TRBD1 (6 bases). The CDR3 is made up of 15 amino acids. V shed 9 bases and J shed 3 bases, with 20 bases lying between them. Germline V gene data show CDR1 as LNHDA and CDR2 as SQIVND (reference sequence). The CDR3 protein is CASRRPGGGDTEAFF. The CDR3 region has the DNA TGTGCCAGCCGAAGACCTGGAGGGGGGGACACTGAAGCTTTCTTT.

The sample holds a few counts of this clone. The CDR3 sequence: CASFEPYGYTF. Here the CDR3 DNA reads TGTGCCAGCTTTGAGCCCTATGGCTACACCTTC. This chain joins TRBV6-6 and TRBJ1-2; D is ambiguous. The CDR3 has 11 residues. The germline V gene encodes CDR1 MNHNY and CDR2 SVGAGI (reference sequence). V shed 8 bases and J shed 4 bases, with 8 bases lying between them.

The V gene is TRBV19, the J gene TRBJ2-2, with TRBD2 matching over 9 bases. The germline V gene has CDR1 LNHDA and CDR2 SQIVND (reference sequence). The V gene end was trimmed by 7 bases and the J gene end by 1 base; junction bases not matched to a gene: 7. This CDR3 is built from 16 residues. CDR3 in amino acids: CASNRLAAVNTGELFF. The DNA of the CDR3 is TGTGCCAGTAATAGACTAGCGGCCGTGAACACCGGGGAGCTGTTTTTT.

The chain carries TRBV19 and TRBJ2-2, with TRBD1 identical over 8 bases. The CDR3 runs 17 residues. Germline assignment: CDR1 LNHDA and CDR2 SQIVND (reference sequence). The J segment lost 1 base and the V segment lost 7 bases, leaving 11 bases of the junction unmatched. In nucleotides, the CDR3 is TGTGCCAGTACCAGGACAGGGTCAGGAGGGAACACCGGGGAGCTGTTTTTT. Protein sequence: CASTRTGSGGNTGELFF.